Sequencing of this T cell receptor beta chain was carried out in a study of blood T cell repertoires in COVID-19. Study-level background: COVID-19 samples from acute and convalescent phases originated in the United States, Italy and Spain. From T cells, B-cell-depleted T cells, or PBMCs came the material, which was cDNA or gDNA.

As handled by the study authors: For nucleated cells, counts were estimated from reference gene primer amplification. The protocol was immunoSEQ multiplex PCR, while the TCRdb copy is restricted to in-frame clones and leaves out a portion. V and J calls and clone size are those listed in that table; D and trimming were worked out from the DNA. Of about 16,000 clones listed, about 88% are singletons. The CDR3 sequence is 14 residues long. This sequence joins TRBV12-1 and TRBJ2-3; whether TRBD1, the table's D call, matches the DNA was not checked. TRBV12-1 is assigned pseudogene status. The TCR was taken from a man aged 80 or over with acute or convalescent COVID-19. The sequencing sample was made of peripheral blood. The CDR3 loop reads CASSPDRGPDTQYF. Written as DNA, the CDR3 is TGTGCCAGCAGCCCAGACAGGGGGCCAGATACGCAGTATTTT.